A selection of T cell receptor beta chains follows, all from one sample in a study of cytomegalovirus exposure and HLA in healthy donors. Sequenced by immunoSEQ multiplex PCR; TCRdb stores in-frame clones only, minus some. This table holds 150,000 to 200,000 clones, around 84% found once. The specimen sequenced was PBMCs. The receptors derive from a man between 50 and 59 years old in good health and CMV-seropositive. Both conserved end residues are part of each CDR3. D genes are given only for firm matches. Some rows mark clone size as missing; the rest say once, few, many or name a class of expanded clone.

size	D	J	V	CDR3	DNA
NA	TRBD2	TRBJ2-1	TRBV15	CATSRDGTSGNEQFF	TGTGCCACCAGCAGAGATGGGACTAGCGGGAATGAGCAGTTCTTC
NA	NA	TRBJ1-2	TRBV7-2	CASSLITVPNYGYTF	TGTGCCAGCAGCTTAATCACAGTTCCTAACTATGGCTACACCTTC
NA	TRBD2	TRBJ2-3	TRBV10-2	CASITSGGITDTQYF	TGCGCCAGCATTACTAGCGGGGGAATCACAGATACGCAGTATTTT
NA	TRBD1	TRBJ1-1	TRBV15	CATSRDSTGGACFF	TGTGCCACCAGCAGAGACTCTACAGGGGGCGCTTGCTTCTTT
few	NA	TRBJ1-1	TRBV29-1	CSVDQGPEAFF	TGCAGCGTTGACCAGGGCCCCGAAGCTTTCTTT
NA	NA	TRBJ1-1	TRBV19	CASSMVSGNTEAFF	TGTGCCAGTAGTATGGTCTCAGGGAACACTGAAGCTTTCTTT
NA	TRBD1	TRBJ2-4	TRBV9	CASSVAPTGQNIQYF	TGTGCCAGCAGCGTAGCCCCGACAGGGCAAAACATTCAGTACTTC
NA	NA	TRBJ1-1	TRBV5-1	CASSLNQGNTEAFF	TGCGCCAGCAGCTTGAATCAGGGGAACACTGAAGCTTTCTTT
NA	TRBD1	TRBJ1-3	TRBV2	CASSPGQGLSSGNTIYF	TGTGCCAGCAGTCCGGGACAGGGTTTATCCTCTGGAAACACCATATATTTT
NA	NA	TRBJ1-4	TRBV4-1	CASSLLATNEKLFF	TGCGCCAGCAGCCTTCTTGCAACTAATGAAAAACTGTTTTTT
NA	NA	TRBJ1-4	TRBV6-5	CASSLTTNEKLFF	TGTGCCAGCAGTTTAACAACTAATGAAAAACTGTTTTTT
once	TRBD1	TRBJ2-3	TRBV5-1	CASSYVTGKTDTQYF	TGCGCCAGCAGCTACGTGACAGGGAAAACAGATACGCAGTATTTT
NA	TRBD2	TRBJ2-4	TRBV27	CASSDSGTAKNIQYF	TGTGCCAGCAGTGATAGCGGGACGGCCAAAAACATTCAGTACTTC
once	TRBD1	TRBJ2-6	TRBV5-6	CASSFGTGLPGANVLTF	TGTGCCAGCAGCTTCGGGACAGGGCTTCCTGGGGCCAACGTCCTGACTTTC
NA	NA	TRBJ2-6	TRBV6-6	CASSTGTTGANVLTF	TGTGCCAGCAGCACCGGGACAACTGGGGCCAACGTCCTGACTTTC
NA	TRBD2	TRBJ2-3	TRBV19	CASSIYPSGITDTQYF	TGTGCCAGTAGTATTTATCCTAGCGGGATCACAGATACGCAGTATTTT
NA	NA	TRBJ1-1	TRBV6-1	CASTRGAEAFF	TGTGCCAGCACCCGGGGGGCTGAAGCTTTCTTT
NA	TRBD2	TRBJ2-1	TRBV29-1	CSARDRGLAGGNEQFF	TGCAGCGCCCGGGACAGGGGACTAGCGGGAGGTAATGAGCAGTTCTTC
NA	NA	TRBJ2-5	TRBV7-9	CASSPLGGTRGETQYF	TGTGCCAGCAGCCCCCTGGGGGGAACCCGTGGGGAGACCCAGTACTTC
NA	TRBD2	TRBJ2-3	TRBV5-4	CASSLAKTAGGREDTQYF	TGTGCCAGCAGCTTGGCCAAGACGGCGGGGGGGCGGGAAGATACGCAGTATTTT
NA	TRBD1	TRBJ2-2	TRBV4-1	CASSQEGIGDRENTGELFF	TGCGCCAGCAGCCAAGAAGGGATTGGGGACAGGGAGAACACCGGGGAGCTGTTTTTT
NA	TRBD1	TRBJ2-5	TRBV5-8	CASSSGQVQETQYF	TGTGCCAGCAGCTCGGGACAGGTCCAAGAGACCCAGTACTTC
NA	NA	TRBJ2-1	TRBV7-9	CASSLPLLAAEQFF	TGTGCCAGCAGCTTGCCCCTACTAGCTGCCGAGCAGTTCTTC
NA	TRBD2	TRBJ2-3	TRBV2	CASILLAGGWDTQYF	TGTGCCAGCATCCTTCTAGCGGGAGGATGGGATACGCAGTATTTT
NA	TRBD2	TRBJ2-5	TRBV19	CASSSQSGTSGVQETQYF	TGTGCCAGTAGTAGCCAATCCGGGACTAGCGGGGTCCAAGAGACCCAGTACTTC
NA	TRBD1	TRBJ1-4	TRBV14	CASSPRDRGGEKLFF	TGTGCCAGCAGCCCCCGGGACAGGGGAGGAGAAAAACTGTTTTTT
NA	TRBD1	TRBJ2-7	TRBV5-4	CASSLAAGQGPYEQYF	TGTGCCAGCAGCTTGGCCGCGGGACAGGGGCCATACGAGCAGTACTTC
NA	NA	TRBJ2-2	TRBV7-9	CASSSSGELFF	TGTGCCAGCAGCTCCTCCGGGGAGCTGTTTTTT
NA	TRBD1	TRBJ1-2	TRBV7-2	CASSSGQGRGYGYTF	TGTGCCAGCAGCTCGGGACAGGGAAGGGGCTATGGCTACACCTTC
NA	NA	TRBJ2-5	TRBV6-1	CASSEATRGETQYF	TGTGCCAGCAGTGAAGCGACCAGGGGAGAGACCCAGTACTTC
NA	NA	TRBJ1-2	TRBV11-2	CASSSDRILYGYTF	TGTGCCAGCAGCTCCGACAGGATACTCTATGGCTACACCTTC
NA	NA	TRBJ1-1	TRBV9	CASSVVPRRAAFF	TGTGCCAGCAGCGTAGTCCCTAGGAGGGCAGCTTTCTTT
NA	NA	TRBJ2-5	TRBV5-1	CASSFPVGLQETQYF	TGCGCCAGCAGCTTCCCGGTCGGACTCCAAGAGACCCAGTACTTC
NA	NA	TRBJ1-2	TRBV5-1	CASQLGDGNYGYTF	TGCGCCAGCCAGCTGGGAGACGGAAACTATGGCTACACCTTC
NA	NA	TRBJ2-5	TRBV5-1	CASSFGSGNHQYF	TGCGCCAGCAGCTTCGGATCAGGCAACCATCAGTACTTC
few	TRBD2	TRBJ2-5	TRBV5-6	CASSFLTSGDQETQYF	TGTGCCAGCAGCTTTCTGACTAGCGGGGATCAAGAGACCCAGTACTTC
NA	TRBD1	TRBJ1-1	TRBV19	CASSPSGGTGVTEAFF	TGTGCCAGTAGTCCCTCGGGAGGGACAGGGGTTACTGAAGCTTTCTTT
NA	TRBD1	TRBJ1-3	TRBV29-1	CSPRGDRDSGNTIYF	TGCAGCCCCCGGGGGGACAGGGACTCTGGAAACACCATATATTTT
NA	NA	TRBJ1-4	TRBV30	CAWSVRKRNRALGTNEKLFF	TGTGCCTGGAGTGTACGGAAGAGAAACAGGGCTCTTGGTACTAATGAAAAACTGTTTTTT
NA	NA	TRBJ1-1	TRBV6-1	CASSQDNQVGEAFF	TGTGCCAGCAGTCAGGACAACCAAGTGGGAGAAGCTTTCTTT
NA	NA	TRBJ2-3	TRBV6-1	CASSEQGTDTQYF	TGTGCCAGCAGTGAACAGGGGACAGATACGCAGTATTTT
NA	TRBD2	TRBJ2-3	TRBV6-1	CASSGGLAGGTDTQYF	TGTGCCAGCAGTGGGGGACTAGCGGGAGGTACAGATACGCAGTATTTT
NA	TRBD1	TRBJ1-1	TRBV5-4	CASSLDQGAEKNTEAFF	TGTGCCAGCAGCTTGGACCAGGGGGCCGAGAAGAACACTGAAGCTTTCTTT
NA	NA	TRBJ1-5	TRBV6-6	CASSPDYQPQHF	TGTGCCAGCAGTCCCGACTATCAGCCCCAGCATTTT
NA	NA	TRBJ2-2	TRBV5-1	CASSLVGTAGTGELFF	TGCGCCAGCAGCTTGGTCGGGACAGCGGGCACCGGGGAGCTGTTTTTT
NA	NA	TRBJ1-4	TRBV5-1	CASKTRVATNEKLFF	TGCGCCAGCAAAACGAGGGTGGCAACTAATGAAAAACTGTTTTTT